The 18 T cell receptor beta chains below were found in one sample sequenced in a study of regulatory T cells in long-lasting Graves disease. According to the study, TCR beta libraries were built with iRepertoire HTBI primers and CDR3-region Arm-PCR. TCRdb processed the multiplex PCR reads anew with MiXCR; each CDR3 protein has one entry. The table includes 500,000 to 700,000 distinct CDR3 sequences, approximately 29% detected once. Noted time point: persistent/refractory GD, antithyroid drugs over 5 years with positive TRAb. PBMC-derived RNA was used for the TCR library. This material consisted of peripheral blood mononuclear cells (PBMCs), taken when the disease was refractory, from a patient treated with antithyroid drugs. The receptors were sampled from a female donor with Graves disease.

This clonotype came up a few times. The chain couples TRBV6-5 to TRBJ1-2, with D possibly TRBD1 on 6 matching bases. The V end lost 0 bases, the J end lost 4 bases, and 15 bases lay between the germline ends. CDR1 and CDR2 (germline): MNHEY, SVGAGI. The CDR3 length is 16 residues. The CDR3 loop is CASSYSGGGGSYGYTF. CDR3 DNA sequence: TGTGCCAGCAGTTACTCGGGGGGAGGGGGAAGCTATGGCTACACCTTC.

This clonotype occurred a few times. The rearrangement links TRBV12-3 or TRBV12-4 to TRBJ1-6, with 8 bases lining up with TRBD1. Trimming cost V 5 bases and J 5 bases; bases outside gene matches: 5. This CDR3 contains 15 residues. The CDR3 is CASSKPGQDNSPLHF. Written as DNA, the CDR3 is TGTGCCAGCAGTAAACCGGGACAGGATAATTCACCCCTCCACTTT.

The V and J genes are TRBV2 and TRBJ2-2; a weak D match, TRBD2 (5 bases). The CDR3 length is 13 residues. Germline V gene sequence: CDR1 SNHLY, CDR2 FYNNEI. Trimming shortened V by 8 bases and J by 3 bases, and 10 bases separated the two germline ends. The CDR3 loop reads CASGRGYTGELFF. CDR3 nucleotides: TGTGCCAGCGGGAGAGGTTACACCGGGGAGCTGTTTTTT.

There are a few counts of this clonotype. The CDR3 DNA is TGCAGTGCTAGTGCCCTGGATGACCGCTCTGGAAACACCATATATTTT. This codes for CSASALDDRSGNTIYF. The chain recombines TRBV20-1 with TRBJ1-3; the D is unclear. The germline V gene encodes CDR1 DFQATT and CDR2 SNEGSKA (reference sequence). V gave up 3 bases and J gave up 0 bases, with 15 bases separating them. The CDR3 is made up of 16 amino acids.

In its sample, this clonotype was seen many times. The gene calls are TRBV28 and TRBJ1-1; TRBD1 might be the D (5 bases). Trimming took 5 bases from V and 8 from J, leaving 15 bases between them. This CDR3 comprises 13 residues. Germline V gene lookup returns CDR1 MDHEN and CDR2 SYDVKM. This CDR3 reads CASSPPGPGEAFF. The CDR3 DNA follows: TGTGCCAGCAGTCCCCCGGGGCCTGGAGAAGCTTTCTTT.

The chain carries TRBV29-1 and TRBJ2-2, with no clear D. V lost 7 bases to trimming and J lost 3 bases, with 9 bases between them. This CDR3 has 12 residues. CDR1 and CDR2 from the germline V gene are SQVTM and ANQGSEA. The CDR3 DNA is TGCAGCGGTGCCCTAGACACCGGGGAGCTGTTTTTT. This encodes CSGALDTGELFF.

The V gene is TRBV20-1, the J gene TRBJ1-5; 7 bases are shared with TRBD1. The V and J ends lost 5 bases and 3 bases, in that order; junction bases with no gene match: 10. The germline V gene has CDR1 DFQATT and CDR2 SNEGSKA (reference sequence). The CDR3 is 15 residues long. CDR3: CSAYTRDSLNQPQHF. The CDR3 bases are TGCAGTGCTTATACTCGGGACAGCCTCAATCAGCCCCAGCATTTT.

The gene calls are TRBV10-3 and TRBJ1-1, with 7 bases fitting TRBD1. V shed 0 bases and J 1 base; nucleotides not matched to a gene: 2. The CDR3 spans 15 residues. Per the germline V gene, CDR1 is ENHRY and CDR2 is SYGVKD. The CDR3 loop reads CAISESGTANTEAFF. CDR3 DNA sequence: TGTGCCATCAGTGAGTCGGGGACAGCGAACACTGAAGCTTTCTTT.

This clonotype was recorded at least ten times. Mismatch with germline at one junction end may stem from a read error. This chain uses TRBV12-3 or TRBV12-4 with TRBJ1-2, with a weak D call TRBD1 (5 bases). The CDR3 has 15 residues. CDR3 loop: CASSLDPQGHYGYTF. The CDR3 coding sequence is TGTGCCAGCAGCTTAGATCCCCAGGGCCACTATGGCTACACCTTC.

V usage is TRBV28 and J usage is TRBJ1-3; 7 bases agree with TRBD1. This CDR3 is built from 13 residues. CDR1 and CDR2 from the germline V gene are MDHEN and SYDVKM. Trimming at V came to 2 bases and at J to 7 bases, leaving 2 bases not matched to a gene. The CDR3 is CASSLPGQNTIYF. DNA of the CDR3: TGTGCCAGCAGTTTACCGGGACAGAACACCATATATTTT.

This clonotype was detected a few times. The chain recombines TRBV9 with TRBJ1-2, with D hard to call. This CDR3 region has 15 residues. Germline-derived CDR1 and CDR2 are SGDLS and YYNGEE. V lost 2 bases and J lost 3, with 14 bases in between. CDR3 nucleotide sequence: TGTGCCAGCAGCGTCTTACAGACAACGGACTATGGCTACACCTTC. Residues: CASSVLQTTDYGYTF.

This clonotype appeared a few times. V usage is TRBV29-1 and J usage is TRBJ1-1; 8 bases align to TRBD1. Per germline, CDR1 SQVTM and CDR2 ANQGSEA. The CDR3 runs to 14 residues. The J segment lost 1 base and the V segment lost 6 bases, leaving 7 bases of the junction unmatched. DNA for the CDR3: TGCAGCGTGGCAGGGGGCAGTAGGAACACTGAAGCTTTCTTT. Residues: CSVAGGSRNTEAFF.

This clonotype was counted between two and nine times. The genes are TRBV13 and TRBJ1-1; 9 bases line up with TRBD1. Germline trimming cut 4 bases from V and 11 bases from J; bases unmatched to any gene: 8. This CDR3 is 13 amino acids long. CDR1 and CDR2 (germline): PRHDT, FYEKMQ (reference sequence). CDR3 sequence (DNA): TGTGCCAGCAGCTCGGACAGGGGCTGGGGGGCTTTCTTT. It specifies CASSSDRGWGAFF.

Comments on this clonotype: A far larger clone is only one base removed, so a read error is likely. The gene calls are TRBV28 and TRBJ1-2; no reliable D call. Trimming left V 4 bases short and J 4 bases short, with 10 bases between. The CDR3 is made up of 13 amino acids. Germline assignment: CDR1 MDHEN and CDR2 SYDVKM. The CDR3 protein is CASSSTRSYGYTF. CDR3 coding DNA: TGTGCCAGCAGTTCCACACGGAGCTATGGCTACACCTTC.

The rearrangement links TRBV29-1 to TRBJ2-5; 8 bases are a match to TRBD2. The V gene end was trimmed by 7 bases and the J gene end by 5 bases; junction bases not matched to a gene: 9. The CDR3 is 13 residues long. CDR1 and CDR2 (germline): SQVTM, ANQGSEA. The CDR3 coding sequence is TGCAGCGGAGCCACGGGGGGGCTGGAGACCCAGTACTTC. It codes for CSGATGGLETQYF.

The chain couples TRBV20-1 to TRBJ1-6; a possible D gene is TRBD1 (5 bases). Trimming pared 6 bases from V and 0 bases from J, leaving 9 bases between. CDR3 size: 14 residues. Germline-derived CDR1 and CDR2 are DFQATT and SNEGSKA (reference sequence). The DNA of the CDR3 is TGCAGTGCGGGGGGGAGCTCCTATAATTCACCCCTCCACTTT. This translates into CSAGGSSYNSPLHF.

The chain recombines TRBV10-2 with TRBJ1-2; D might be TRBD1 (6 bases). Trimming cost V 4 bases and J 7 bases, with 13 bases left between them. CDR1 is WSHSY, CDR2 SAAADI, per germline. The CDR3 length is 13 residues. Here the CDR3 reads CASSVQGRSGYTF. The CDR3 nucleotides read TGCGCCAGCAGTGTCCAGGGGAGATCTGGCTACACCTTC.

The sample holds a few counts of this clonotype. This chain connects TRBV20-1 to TRBJ2-7; D is possibly TRBD1 (5 bases). Trimming took 2 bases from V and 3 from J, leaving 20 bases between them. The germline gives CDR1 DFQATT, CDR2 SNEGSKA (reference sequence). The CDR3 totals 16 residues. CDR3: CSARHRAGWADYEQYF. The CDR3 DNA reads as TGCAGTGCTAGACATAGAGCAGGGTGGGCCGACTACGAGCAGTACTTC.